The 29 T cell receptor beta chains listed next were all sequenced from one sample in a study of cytomegalovirus exposure and HLA in healthy donors. The PCR made use of 60 Vbeta and 13 Jbeta primers. Here immunoSEQ multiplex PCR was the method, and the copy in TCRdb shows in-frame clones only, minus some. The table lists 100,000 or so clones, approximately 68% of them singletons. The sequencing input was PBMCs. Receptors were obtained from a woman between 18 and 29 years old in good health and CMV-seropositive.

In this sample, this clone turned up a few times. The genes are TRBV27 and TRBJ2-1, with 8 positions matching TRBD2. Per the germline V gene, CDR1 is MNHEY and CDR2 is SMNVEV (reference sequence). CDR3 length equals 15 residues. The V gene end was trimmed by 6 bases and the J gene end by 7 bases; junction bases not matched to a gene: 11. The CDR3 loop reads CASSPGGGASNEQFF. The CDR3 DNA follows: TGTGCCAGCAGCCCGGGAGGGGGGGCGTCTAATGAGCAGTTCTTC.

In its sample, this clone was seen once. This chain connects TRBV5-1 to TRBJ2-3; D ambiguous. There are 12 residues in the CDR3. Germline V CDR1 and CDR2: SGHRS, YFSETQ. V was trimmed by 0 bases and J by 5 bases, leaving 4 bases between them. The CDR3 loop reads CASSLAGDTQYF. The DNA for the CDR3 is TGCGCCAGCAGCTTGGCCGGAGATACGCAGTATTTT.

This clone has a handful of counts. The CDR3 reads CASRGQGWETQYF. CDR3 coding DNA: TGTGCCAGCAGAGGACAGGGTTGGGAGACCCAGTACTTC. This rearrangement joins TRBV6-5 to TRBJ2-5; 8 bases align to TRBD1. V lost 6 bases and J lost 5; bases outside the gene matches: 5. The CDR3 spans 13 residues. From germline, CDR1 is MNHEY and CDR2 SVGAGI.

The chain joins TRBV7-2 to TRBJ2-5; 9 nucleotides line up with TRBD2. Germline CDR1 and CDR2: SGHTA and FQGNSA. Losses at the gene ends were 1 base for V and 4 bases for J; bases not matched to a gene: 10. The CDR3 runs to 17 residues. The CDR3 sequence: CASSLGQGGRATETQYF. The CDR3 DNA reads as TGTGCCAGCAGCTTAGGGCAGGGCGGGAGGGCCACAGAGACCCAGTACTTC.

The chain carries TRBV18 and TRBJ1-4; 10 positions match TRBD1. The CDR3 is 17 amino acids. Germline V lookup: CDR1 KGHSH, CDR2 LQKENI. V shed 6 bases and J 2 bases; nucleotides not matched to a gene: 9. For the CDR3, the DNA is TGTGCCAGCTCGCGGACAGGGGGTCACCCTACTAATGAAAAACTGTTTTTT. Its protein product is CASSRTGGHPTNEKLFF.

This chain uses TRBV7-8 with TRBJ2-5; D possibly corresponds to TRBD2 (6 bases). The CDR3 spans 12 residues. In germline, CDR1 is SGHVS, CDR2 FQNEAQ. Trimming took off 11 bases at V and 5 bases at J, with 15 bases between the two ends. The CDR3 coding sequence is TGTGCCGGCCGTGGCGCGGGGGAGACCCAGTACTTC. Translated, it gives CAGRGAGETQYF. The whole variable domain, filled in from reference TRBV7-8 and TRBJ2-5, reads GAGVSQSPRYKVAKRGQDVALRCDPISGHVSLFWYQQALGQGPEFLTYFQNEAQLDKSGLPSDRFFAERPEGSVSTLKIQRTQQEDSAVYLCAGRGAGETQYFGPGTRLLVL.

A few counts support this clone. Within the sample, other DNA sequences also encode this same CDR3. This sequence joins TRBV19 and TRBJ2-1; 9 bases line up with TRBD2. V was clipped by 2 bases and J by 1 base; unmatched bases: 3. CDR1 and CDR2 (germline): LNHDA, SQIVND (reference sequence). There are 16 residues in the CDR3. The CDR3 nucleotides read TGTGCCAGTAGTATACAGGCGGGAGGGTCCTACAATGAGCAGTTCTTC. Amino acids: CASSIQAGGSYNEQFF.

This clone was detected only a few times. CDR3: CASSLEIQGYTF. The CDR3 DNA reads TGTGCCAGCAGCTTGGAGATCCAGGGCTACACCTTC. The V and J genes are TRBV7-9 and TRBJ1-2; no clear D. The V end lost 3 bases, the J end lost 8 bases, and 10 bases lay between the germline ends. The CDR3 has 12 amino acids. Germline loops: CDR1 SEHNR, CDR2 FQNEAQ (reference sequence).

The chain links TRBV18 to TRBJ2-1; possible D gene TRBD2, 6 bases. The germline V gene has CDR1 KGHSH and CDR2 LQKENI. The CDR3 runs 16 residues. Trimming cost V 3 bases and J 0 bases, with 12 bases left between them. Written as DNA, the CDR3 is TGTGCCAGCTCACCGCTAGTGGGAGGCTCCTACAATGAGCAGTTCTTC. Protein sequence: CASSPLVGGSYNEQFF.

The table lists this clone with a count of one. This rearrangement joins TRBV6-1 to TRBJ1-2; 12 positions match TRBD1. Germline V lookup: CDR1 MNHNS, CDR2 SASEGT. The CDR3 contains 18 residues. J was trimmed by 2 bases and V by 3 bases; bases with no gene match: 10. The CDR3 protein is CASSDPRDRGRTNYGYTF. In DNA, the CDR3 is TGTGCCAGCAGTGACCCCCGGGACAGGGGGCGAACGAACTATGGCTACACCTTC.

This chain uses TRBV12-5 with TRBJ1-2, with TRBD1 as a possible D gene (5 bases). Trimming pared 3 bases from V and 4 bases from J, leaving 12 bases between. Looked up from germline, CDR1 is LGHNT and CDR2 is FRNRAP. CDR3 length: 14 amino acids. CDR3 in DNA: TGTGCTAGTGGTTTAGGGGCAGCTTCCTATGGCTACACCTTC. Translating gives CASGLGAASYGYTF.

V is TRBV6-5 and J is TRBJ2-7; D may be TRBD1 (5 bases). Germline V CDR1 and CDR2: MNHEY, SVGAGI. CDR3 length equals 14 residues. V lost 3 bases and J 5 bases, leaving 14 bases between the germline ends. CDR3 DNA: TGTGCCAGCAGTTATGCCAGGGCTGGCCACGAGCAGTACTTC. Protein sequence: CASSYARAGHEQYF.

This clone turned up a few times. The CDR3 coding sequence is TGCGCCAGCAGCCAAGAGGGGGGTACTGAAGCTTTCTTT. Translated, it gives CASSQEGGTEAFF. The rearrangement joins TRBV4-1 to TRBJ1-1, with TRBD1 as a possible D gene (5 bases). The germline V gene encodes CDR1 MGHRA and CDR2 YSYEKL. V was cut by 0 bases and J by 5 bases, with 7 bases left in between. CDR3 length: 13 amino acids.

The V gene is TRBV27, the J gene TRBJ2-1; TRBD2 aligns across 7 bases. Germline V lookup: CDR1 MNHEY, CDR2 SMNVEV (reference sequence). This CDR3 is 15 amino acids long. After removal of 5 bases from V and 2 bases from J, the junction contained 6 bases not matched to a gene. CDR3 in amino acids: CASSPGTTPYNEQFF. CDR3 DNA: TGTGCCAGCAGTCCCGGGACTACCCCCTACAATGAGCAGTTCTTC.

The V call is TRBV13, the J call TRBJ2-3; 7 bases map to TRBD1. From germline, CDR1 is PRHDT and CDR2 FYEKMQ (reference sequence). The CDR3 contains 16 residues. The trim removed 2 bases at V and 2 bases at J, leaving 7 bases unmatched. The CDR3 coding sequence is TGTGCCAGCAGCTTAAGTTCAACAGGGGACACAGATACGCAGTATTTT. It codes for CASSLSSTGDTDTQYF.

This chain joins TRBV7-9 and TRBJ2-1, with D possibly matching TRBD2 (6 bases). The CDR3 is 13 residues long. The V gene's germline CDR1 is SEHNR and CDR2 FQNEAQ (reference sequence). Trimming shortened V by 5 bases and J by 10 bases, and 15 bases separated the two germline ends. CDR3: CASSPPLDYEQFF. DNA of the CDR3: TGTGCCAGCAGCCCCCCCTTGGACTACGAGCAGTTCTTC.

The genes are TRBV19 and TRBJ2-2; 9 bases agree with TRBD2. The CDR3 runs 17 residues. V was pared by 4 bases and J by 4 bases, with 10 bases of the junction left unmatched. The germline gives CDR1 LNHDA, CDR2 SQIVND (reference sequence). The CDR3 bases are TGTGCCAGTAGTACCCTACTAGCGGGCTGGGGCACCGGGGAGCTGTTTTTT. This codes for CASSTLLAGWGTGELFF.

V gene TRBV7-9 combines with J gene TRBJ1-1; the D gene is possibly TRBD1 (5 bases). The germline CDR1 and CDR2 sequences are SEHNR and FQNEAQ (reference sequence). This CDR3 comprises 18 residues. Trimming left V 5 bases short and J 3 bases short, with 25 bases between. The CDR3 sequence: CASSPSGAREIQYTEAFF. For the CDR3, the DNA is TGTGCCAGCAGCCCCTCCGGGGCGCGGGAAATCCAGTACACTGAAGCTTTCTTT.

In regard to this clone: One end of the junction is discordant with germline, which a read error may explain. The V and J genes are TRBV5-1 and TRBJ2-1, with 8 bases identical to TRBD2. Germline values: CDR1 SGHRS, CDR2 YFSETQ. This CDR3 contains 16 residues. DNA for the CDR3: TGCGCCAGCAGCTTGGAAGCGGGAGAATCCTCCAATGAGCAGTTCTTC. It codes for CASSLEAGESSNEQFF.

The J gene is TRBJ2-1, the V gene TRBV10-3; perhaps TRBD2 as D (6 bases). Trimming removed 10 bases from V and 0 bases from J, with 13 bases in between. This CDR3 is 14 amino acids long. The germline V gene has CDR1 ENHRY and CDR2 SYGVKD. CDR3 bases: TGTGCCACTCTTAGCGGTTCCTCCTACAATGAGCAGTTCTTC. Translation: CATLSGSSYNEQFF.

V usage is TRBV25-1 and J usage is TRBJ2-2; no clear D gene. This CDR3 has 13 residues. Deletions cut 4 bases from V and 6 bases from J, with 9 bases between. Germline V gene lookup returns CDR1 MGHDK and CDR2 SYGVNS. The CDR3 nucleotides read TGTGCCAGCAGTGCTGACTCCCCCGGGGAGCTGTTTTTT. It codes for CASSADSPGELFF.

This chain links TRBV6-5 with TRBJ2-3, with D maybe TRBD1 (6 bases). The V end was cut by 2 bases, the J end by 1 base, with 13 bases between. Per germline, CDR1 MNHEY and CDR2 SVGAGI. CDR3 length: 16 residues. CDR3 nucleotides: TGTGCCAGCAGTTACCCCGAGGACAGCGGCACAGATACGCAGTATTTT. The encoded protein is CASSYPEDSGTDTQYF.

The chain joins TRBV5-4 to TRBJ1-2; D not resolved. The CDR3 length is 16 residues. Germline V CDR1 and CDR2: SGHNT, YYREEE (reference sequence). The germline V and J ends were trimmed by 0 bases and 1 base, with 13 bases remaining between them. This CDR3 is CASSLAFQRLNYGYTF. The CDR3 DNA follows: TGTGCCAGCAGCTTGGCCTTTCAGAGACTTAACTATGGCTACACCTTC. Using reference TRBV5-4 and TRBJ1-2 for the parts outside the CDR3, the full variable domain is ETGVTQSPTHLIKTRGQQVTLRCSSQSGHNTVSWYQQALGQGPQFIFQYYREEENGRGNFPPRFSGLQFPNYSSELNVNALELDDSALYLCASSLAFQRLNYGYTFGSGTRLTVV.

This chain connects TRBV18 to TRBJ2-7; 10 bases are a match to TRBD2. Germline lookup yields CDR1 KGHSH and CDR2 LQKENI. The CDR3 totals 18 residues. V gave up 2 bases and J gave up 6 bases; unmatched junction bases: 16. The CDR3 nucleotides read TGTGCCAGCTCACCAATAAGGAGCGGTACTAGCGGGAATTTCGAGCAGTACTTC. Translation: CASSPIRSGTSGNFEQYF.

This chain joins TRBV5-1 and TRBJ2-7, with D maybe TRBD1 (5 bases). The germline V and J ends were trimmed by 1 base and 6 bases, with 8 bases remaining between them. CDR1 is SGHRS, CDR2 YFSETQ, per germline. CDR3 length equals 12 residues. Here the CDR3 DNA reads TGCGCCAGCAGCTTGACAGGTTTCGAGCAGTACTTC. Protein product: CASSLTGFEQYF. Full variable domain (rest looked up from reference TRBV5-1 and TRBJ2-7): KAGVTQTPRYLIKTRGQQVTLSCSPISGHRSVSWYQQTPGQGLQFLFEYFSETQRNKGNFPGRFSGRQFSNSRSEMNVSTLELGDSALYLCASSLTGFEQYFGPGTRLTVT.

The chain combines TRBV27 with TRBJ2-5; 7 positions match TRBD2. Losses at the gene ends were 6 bases for V and 5 bases for J; bases not matched to a gene: 15. Germline V CDR1 and CDR2: MNHEY, SMNVEV (reference sequence). There are 16 residues in the CDR3. The CDR3 DNA follows: TGTGCCAGCAGCAAGGGACTATTTTCCGTTGTCGAGACCCAGTACTTC. Protein sequence: CASSKGLFSVVETQYF.

The V call is TRBV4-2, the J call TRBJ1-2; TRBD1 agrees at 10 bases. J gave up 3 bases and V 0 bases, and 4 bases lay outside the gene matches. Germline loops: CDR1 LGHNA, CDR2 YNFKEQ. CDR3 length: 16 residues. The CDR3 is CASSQEGDRGYYGYTF. The CDR3, as DNA: TGTGCCAGCAGCCAAGAGGGGGACAGGGGATACTATGGCTACACCTTC.

The chain uses TRBV7-6 and TRBJ2-7; TRBD2 matches at 8 bases. This CDR3 has 15 residues. Germline V gives CDR1 SGHVS, CDR2 FNYEAQ. The J segment lost 7 bases and the V segment lost 6 bases, leaving 14 bases of the junction unmatched. In DNA, the CDR3 is TGTGCCAGCAGTTTGGACACTAGCGGAGTGGGGGAGCAGTACTTC. This encodes CASSLDTSGVGEQYF.

This rearrangement joins TRBV29-1 to TRBJ2-7; the match to TRBD1 covers 7 bases. The CDR3 spans 13 residues. The germline gives CDR1 SQVTM, CDR2 ANQGSEA. V lost 3 bases and J lost 2; bases outside the gene matches: 4. The CDR3 sequence: CSVEYDRAYEQYF. The CDR3 nucleotides read TGCAGCGTTGAGTACGACAGGGCCTACGAGCAGTACTTC.